This TCR beta chain emerged from a study of long-term antiretroviral therapy in people with HIV. Study-level points and caveats: Repertoires with HIV possessed tighter CDR3 length spans than those of controls.

Concerning this clone itself: The antigen is unknown.

The samples, holding roughly 0.95-11 million cryopreserved PBMC, were thawed before DNA extraction was carried out. An immunoSEQ assay, version v3.0, was performed at survey level. Data came from immunoSEQ multiplex PCR; TCRdb stores just in-frame clones and leaves some out. The sample consists of approximately 17,000 clones, 91% of them appearing once. V shed 0 bases and J 4 bases; nucleotides not matched to a gene: 3. CDR3 length equals 14 residues. The germline gives CDR1 SGHRS, CDR2 YFSETQ. The chain couples TRBV5-1 to TRBJ2-5; 7 positions match TRBD1. The sequencing here drew on unsorted PBMCs, taken 0.6 years after starting antiretroviral therapy. The origin of this receptor is a woman between 40 and 50 years old with HIV. The CDR3 coding sequence is TGCGCCAGCAGCTTGGCGACAGGGTCAGAGACCCAGTACTTC. Translating gives CASSLATGSETQYF.